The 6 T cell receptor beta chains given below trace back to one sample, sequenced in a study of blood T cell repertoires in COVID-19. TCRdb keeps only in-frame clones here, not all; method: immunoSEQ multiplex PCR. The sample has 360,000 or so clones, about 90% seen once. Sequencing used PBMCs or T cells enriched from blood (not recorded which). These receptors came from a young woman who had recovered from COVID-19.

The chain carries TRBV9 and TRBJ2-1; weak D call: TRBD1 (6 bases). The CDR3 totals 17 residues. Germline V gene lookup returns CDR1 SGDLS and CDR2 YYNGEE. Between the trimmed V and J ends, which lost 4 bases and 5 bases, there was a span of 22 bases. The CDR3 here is CASSPSSGQGLNNEQFF. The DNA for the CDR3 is TGTGCCAGCAGCCCATCCTCCGGCCAGGGGCTAAACAATGAGCAGTTCTTC.

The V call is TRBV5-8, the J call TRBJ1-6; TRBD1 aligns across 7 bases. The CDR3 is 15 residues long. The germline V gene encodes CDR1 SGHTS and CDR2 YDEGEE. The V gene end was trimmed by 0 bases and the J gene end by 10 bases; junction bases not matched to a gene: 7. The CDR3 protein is CASSLGVGGGSPLHF. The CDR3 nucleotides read TGTGCCAGCAGCTTGGGGGTAGGGGGCGGCTCACCCCTCCACTTT. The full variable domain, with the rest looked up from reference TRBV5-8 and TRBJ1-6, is EAGVTQSPTHLIKTRGQQATLRCSPISGHTSVYWYQQALGLGLQFLLWYDEGEERNRGNFPPRFSGRQFPNYSSELNVNALELEDSALYLCASSLGVGGGSPLHFGNGTRLTVT.

CDR3 region: CASSLDYGANYGYTF. In DNA, the CDR3 is TGTGCCAGCAGCTTAGATTACGGAGCTAACTATGGCTACACCTTC. V is TRBV11-2 and J is TRBJ1-2; D is unclear. V lost 0 bases, J lost 0 bases, and 8 bases lay in between. The germline V gene has CDR1 SGHAT and CDR2 FQNNGV. This CDR3 has 15 residues.

The CDR3 DNA follows: TGTGCCAGCAGTGAAGTAGGCGGAAACACCGGGGAGCTGTTTTTT. Protein: CASSEVGGNTGELFF. The chain has TRBV6-1 and TRBJ2-2, with D unclear. This CDR3 has 15 amino acids. Germline loops: CDR1 MNHNS, CDR2 SASEGT. Trimming cost V 1 base and J 2 bases, with 8 bases left between them.

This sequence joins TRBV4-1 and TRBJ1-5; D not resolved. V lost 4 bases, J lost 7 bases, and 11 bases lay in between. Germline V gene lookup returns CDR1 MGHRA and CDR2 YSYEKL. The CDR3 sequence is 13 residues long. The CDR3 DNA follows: TGCGCCAGCAGCCCATATATGGGCCAGCCCCAGCATTTT. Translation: CASSPYMGQPQHF.

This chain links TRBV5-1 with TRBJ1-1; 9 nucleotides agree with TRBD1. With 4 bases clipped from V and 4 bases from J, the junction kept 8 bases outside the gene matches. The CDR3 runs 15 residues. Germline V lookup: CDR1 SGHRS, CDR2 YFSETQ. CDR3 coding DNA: TGCGCCAGCAGCACCGGGACAGGGAGGTTCACTGAAGCTTTCTTT. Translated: CASSTGTGRFTEAFF.